Each of the 13 T cell receptor beta chains below was sequenced from the same sample in a study of shared clonotypes between healthy human individuals. Some clones are missing from TCRdb's copy, which holds only in-frame ones; the method was immunoSEQ multiplex PCR. The sample yields more than 2 million clones, approximately 94% seen once. Sequenced sample: naive CD4+ T cells sorted from blood. Subset of the sample: CD45RA+ positively selected. The receptor set was obtained from a young man in good health.

V and J are TRBV5-4 and TRBJ1-1; no clear D gene. V gave up 4 bases and J gave up 3 bases, with 16 bases separating them. Germline CDR1 reads SGHNT; CDR2 reads YYREEE (reference sequence). The CDR3 spans 15 residues. The CDR3, as DNA: TGTGCCAGCAGCCTACAAGTTGCAAGGGACACTGAAGCTTTCTTT. Protein: CASSLQVARDTEAFF. Using reference TRBV5-4 and TRBJ1-1 for the parts outside the CDR3, the full variable domain is ETGVTQSPTHLIKTRGQQVTLRCSSQSGHNTVSWYQQALGQGPQFIFQYYREEENGRGNFPPRFSGLQFPNYSSELNVNALELDDSALYLCASSLQVARDTEAFFGQGTRLTVV.

Concerning this clone itself: Other DNA sequences from this sample encode an identical CDR3 as well. The chain joins TRBV11-3 to TRBJ2-3; D is unresolved. This CDR3 is built from 13 residues. Trimming left V 3 bases short and J 1 base short, with 5 bases between. The germline gives CDR1 SGHNT, CDR2 YENEEA. CDR3 sequence (DNA): TGTGCCAGCAGCTTGGACGGCACAGATACGCAGTATTTT. As protein: CASSLDGTDTQYF.

Turning to this clone: Other DNA sequences in the sample encode the same CDR3. The rearrangement uses TRBV7-9 and TRBJ1-1; maybe TRBD1 (5 bases). V was clipped by 2 bases and J by 2 bases, with 9 bases between them. This CDR3 region has 14 residues. The V gene's germline CDR1 is SEHNR and CDR2 FQNEAQ (reference sequence). CDR3 loop: CASSLNTGNTEAFF. In DNA, the CDR3 is TGTGCCAGCAGCTTAAATACAGGAAACACTGAAGCTTTCTTT.

J is TRBJ1-1 and V is TRBV4-1; tentatively, D is TRBD1 (6 bases). CDR3 length: 12 residues. Germline CDR1 and CDR2: MGHRA and YSYEKL. V was trimmed by 8 bases and J by 5 bases, leaving 12 bases between them. The CDR3 reads CASGGPWTEAFF. The CDR3 nucleotides read TGCGCCAGCGGGGGGCCGTGGACTGAAGCTTTCTTT.

The chain couples TRBV28 to TRBJ2-7; D is uncertain. V gave up 7 bases and J gave up 6 bases, with 25 bases separating them. This CDR3 is 16 amino acids long. Germline V gene data show CDR1 as MDHEN and CDR2 as SYDVKM. CDR3 region: CASISSVSGWSTEQYF. CDR3 DNA sequence: TGTGCCAGCATAAGCTCCGTTTCCGGGTGGTCTACCGAGCAGTACTTC.

The chain joins TRBV6-5 to TRBJ1-6, with D perhaps TRBD1 (6 bases). The CDR3 loop spans 15 amino acids. Germline V gives CDR1 MNHEY, CDR2 SVGAGI. The V and J ends lost 6 bases and 14 bases respectively, with 23 bases between them. CDR3: CASSLDSLDLWTLHF. CDR3 DNA sequence: TGTGCCAGCAGCCTGGACAGCCTTGACCTGTGGACCCTCCACTTT.

V usage is TRBV25-1 and J usage is TRBJ2-1; D is uncertain. V was shortened by 6 bases and J by 3 bases, with 6 bases between the two germline ends. Germline values: CDR1 MGHDK, CDR2 SYGVNS. The CDR3 sequence is 12 residues long. CDR3 bases: TGTGCCAGCAGCCCCAACTACAATGAGCAGTTCTTC. Its translation is CASSPNYNEQFF.

The chain links TRBV7-2 to TRBJ2-1; 10 bases map to TRBD2. CDR3 length: 14 residues. Looked up from germline, CDR1 is SGHTA and CDR2 is FQGNSA. Unmatched junction bases numbered 3, after V lost 3 bases and J lost 7 bases. The CDR3 spells CASSLELAGNEQFF. The CDR3 coding sequence is TGTGCCAGCAGCTTGGAACTAGCGGGAAATGAGCAGTTCTTC.

The chain links TRBV30 to TRBJ1-5, with a weak D call TRBD1 (5 bases). Per germline, CDR1 GTSNPN and CDR2 SVGIG (reference sequence). CDR3 length: 12 residues. The V and J ends lost 3 bases and 3 bases respectively, with 6 bases between them. The CDR3 protein is CAWSRVNQPQHF. The CDR3 DNA reads as TGTGCCTGGAGCAGGGTCAATCAGCCCCAGCATTTT.

Comments on this clone: In the same sample, other DNA sequences code for this CDR3. This sequence joins TRBV5-1 and TRBJ2-1; weak D call: TRBD2 (5 bases). The CDR3 has 15 amino acids. CDR1 is SGHRS and CDR2 is YFSETQ in the germline V gene. The germline V and J ends were trimmed by 0 bases and 3 bases, with 10 bases remaining between them. The CDR3 region is CASSLALAGYNEQFF. In DNA form, the CDR3 reads TGCGCCAGCAGCTTGGCCCTAGCAGGCTACAATGAGCAGTTCTTC.

The V call is TRBV19, the J call TRBJ2-7, with 7 bases lining up with TRBD1. V dropped 7 bases and J dropped 3; count of bases not matched to a gene: 15. The CDR3 runs to 16 residues. Germline CDR1 LNHDA, CDR2 SQIVND (reference sequence). The CDR3 reads CASTRQVGQNVYEQYF. The CDR3 bases are TGTGCCAGTACCCGCCAGGTGGGACAGAATGTCTACGAGCAGTACTTC.

The J gene is TRBJ2-5, the V gene TRBV5-1, with a tentative D call TRBD1 (7 bases). This CDR3 comprises 15 residues. The germline V gene encodes CDR1 SGHRS and CDR2 YFSETQ. Trimming removed 6 bases at V and 2 bases at J, with 17 bases between. The CDR3 reads CASTRRQGGQETQYF. The CDR3 DNA is TGCGCCAGCACTCGGCGCCAGGGGGGACAAGAGACCCAGTACTTC.

The rearrangement uses TRBV4-3 and TRBJ1-1; D call uncertain. The V end was cut by 0 bases, the J end by 5 bases, with 10 bases between. The germline V gene has CDR1 LGHNA and CDR2 YSLEER. This CDR3 has 14 residues. CDR3 protein: CASSQDGFGTEAFF. The CDR3 coding sequence is TGCGCCAGCAGCCAAGATGGGTTTGGGACTGAAGCTTTCTTT.